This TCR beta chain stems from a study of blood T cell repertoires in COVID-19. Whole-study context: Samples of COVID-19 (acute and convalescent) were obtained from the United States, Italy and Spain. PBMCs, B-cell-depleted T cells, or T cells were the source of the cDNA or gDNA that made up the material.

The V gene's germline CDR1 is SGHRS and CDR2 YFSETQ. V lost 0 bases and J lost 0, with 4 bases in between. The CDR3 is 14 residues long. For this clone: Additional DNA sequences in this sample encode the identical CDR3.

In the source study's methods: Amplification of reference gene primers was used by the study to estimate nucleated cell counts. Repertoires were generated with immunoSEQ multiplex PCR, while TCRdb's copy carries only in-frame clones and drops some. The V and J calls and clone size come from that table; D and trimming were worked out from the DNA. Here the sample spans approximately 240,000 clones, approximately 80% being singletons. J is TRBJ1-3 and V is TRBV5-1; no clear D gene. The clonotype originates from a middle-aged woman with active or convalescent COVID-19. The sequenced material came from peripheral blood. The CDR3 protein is CASSLDISGNTIYF. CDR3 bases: TGCGCCAGCAGCTTGGATATCTCTGGAAACACCATATATTTT.